Listed below are T cell receptor beta chains from one sample, sequenced in a study of identical twins. Each CDR3 protein is one row after TCRdb ran MiXCR on the 5' RACE reads. This table has roughly 720,000 distinct CDR3 sequences, roughly 20% appearing once. The data also belong to a second study, concerning T cells expressing NK-cell markers.

Sequenced input: PBMCs. These receptors were obtained from a woman aged 18-35 years in good health. Each CDR3 is given with its conserved first and last residue.

CDR3: CASRADPWGYTF; V: TRBV6-5; J: TRBJ1-2
CDR3: CASSSAGPGYEQYF; V: TRBV7-2; J: TRBJ2-7
CDR3: CASSFVRTGNTIYF; V: TRBV12-3/TRBV12-4; J: TRBJ1-3
CDR3: CASLREPNTGELFF; V: TRBV5-1; J: TRBJ2-2
CDR3: CASRLAGGQNEQFF; V: TRBV6-2/TRBV6-3; J: TRBJ2-1
CDR3: CASSLRVVTQRAFF; V: TRBV12-5; J: TRBJ1-1
CDR3: CSARDRGGRSSGNTIYF; V: TRBV20-1; J: TRBJ1-3
CDR3: CASSLDGGGSTDTQYF; V: TRBV7-9; J: TRBJ2-3
CDR3: CASSLVSGGLKETQYF; V: TRBV7-8; J: TRBJ2-5
CDR3: CASSLVDANTEAFF; V: TRBV7-2; J: TRBJ1-1
CDR3: CSAREGAGGPVQYF; V: TRBV20-1; J: TRBJ2-7
CDR3: CASSVGLAGVGEQFF; V: TRBV5-5; J: TRBJ2-1
CDR3: CASSADKFSREQYF; V: TRBV11-2; J: TRBJ2-7
CDR3: CASSLARGAATEAFF; V: TRBV5-6; J: TRBJ1-1
CDR3: CASKKQEAYEQYF; V: TRBV12-3/TRBV12-4; J: TRBJ2-7
CDR3: CASSLQGQDGYTF; V: TRBV5-1; J: TRBJ1-2
CDR3: CASTRLDSYNEQFF; V: TRBV6-2/TRBV6-3; J: TRBJ2-1
CDR3: CSASQTTSGRAHEQYF; V: TRBV20-1; J: TRBJ2-7
CDR3: CASSVDPASGNEQFF; V: TRBV9; J: TRBJ2-1
CDR3: CASSFSSGGADEQYF; V: TRBV5-4; J: TRBJ2-7
CDR3: CASSDLGGYGYTF; V: TRBV6-4; J: TRBJ1-2
CDR3: CSVADSERGDYGYTF; V: TRBV29-1; J: TRBJ1-2
CDR3: CASSTSGGAFEQFF; V: TRBV3-1; J: TRBJ2-1
CDR3: CSAKMWYEQYF; V: TRBV20-1; J: TRBJ2-7
CDR3: CASSPPQGNREQYF; V: TRBV7-9; J: TRBJ2-7